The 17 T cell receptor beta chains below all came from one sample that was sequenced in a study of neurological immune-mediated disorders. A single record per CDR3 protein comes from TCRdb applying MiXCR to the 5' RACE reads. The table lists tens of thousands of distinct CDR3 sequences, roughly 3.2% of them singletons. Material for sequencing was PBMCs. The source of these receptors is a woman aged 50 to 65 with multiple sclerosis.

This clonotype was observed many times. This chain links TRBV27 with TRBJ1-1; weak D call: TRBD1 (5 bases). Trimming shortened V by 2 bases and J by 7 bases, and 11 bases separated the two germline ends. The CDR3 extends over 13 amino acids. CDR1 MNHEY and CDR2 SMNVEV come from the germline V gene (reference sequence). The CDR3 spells CASSLRWGHEAFF. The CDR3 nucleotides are TGTGCCAGCAGTTTAAGATGGGGCCATGAAGCTTTCTTT.

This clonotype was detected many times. The CDR3 region has the DNA TGTGCCAGCAGCTTAGTGGGAGTTGTGCAGTTCTTC. It encodes CASSLVGVVQFF. The chain links TRBV7-9 to TRBJ2-1, with a possible D match to TRBD2 (5 bases). V was trimmed by 1 base and J by 12 bases, leaving 10 bases between them. This CDR3 region has 12 residues. The germline CDR1 and CDR2 sequences are SEHNR and FQNEAQ (reference sequence).

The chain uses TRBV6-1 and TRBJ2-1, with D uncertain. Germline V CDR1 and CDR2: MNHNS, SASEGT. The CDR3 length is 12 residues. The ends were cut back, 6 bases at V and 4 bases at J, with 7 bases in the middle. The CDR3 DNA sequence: TGTGCCAGCAGCGAGAAATACAATGAGCAGTTCTTC. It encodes CASSEKYNEQFF.

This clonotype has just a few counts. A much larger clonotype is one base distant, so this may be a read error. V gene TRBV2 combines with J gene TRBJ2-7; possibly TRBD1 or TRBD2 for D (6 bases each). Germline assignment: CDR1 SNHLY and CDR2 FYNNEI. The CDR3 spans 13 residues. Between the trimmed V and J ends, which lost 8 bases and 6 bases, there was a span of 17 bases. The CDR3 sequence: CASGGKGGAEQYF. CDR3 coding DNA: TGTGCCAGCGGGGGAAAGGGGGGAGCCGAGCAGTACTTC. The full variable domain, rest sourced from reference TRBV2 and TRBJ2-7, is EPEVTQTPSHQVTQMGQEVILRCVPISNHLYFYWYRQILGQKVEFLVSFYNNEISEKSEIFDDQFSVERPDGSNFTLKIRSTKLEDSAMYFCASGGKGGAEQYFGPGTRLTVT.

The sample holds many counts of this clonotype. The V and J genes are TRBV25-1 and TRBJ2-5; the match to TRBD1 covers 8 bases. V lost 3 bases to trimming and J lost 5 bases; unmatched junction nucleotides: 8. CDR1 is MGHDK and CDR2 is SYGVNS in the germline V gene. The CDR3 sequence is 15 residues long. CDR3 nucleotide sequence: TGTGCCAGCAGTGAGCAGGGGGCCTTCGGTGAGACCCAGTACTTC. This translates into CASSEQGAFGETQYF.

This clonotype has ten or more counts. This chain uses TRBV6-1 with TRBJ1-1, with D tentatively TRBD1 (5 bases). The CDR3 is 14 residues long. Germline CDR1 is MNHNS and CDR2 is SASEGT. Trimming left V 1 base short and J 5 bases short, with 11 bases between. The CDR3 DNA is TGTGCCAGCAGTGAAGTGGCAGGGCGGACTGAAGCTTTCTTT. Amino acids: CASSEVAGRTEAFF.

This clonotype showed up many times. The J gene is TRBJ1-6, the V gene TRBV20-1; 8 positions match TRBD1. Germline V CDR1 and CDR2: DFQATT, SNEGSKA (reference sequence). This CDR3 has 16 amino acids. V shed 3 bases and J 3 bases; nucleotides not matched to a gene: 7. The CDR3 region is CSARGDRGSYNSPLHF. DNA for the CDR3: TGCAGTGCTAGGGGCGACAGGGGAAGCTATAATTCACCCCTCCACTTT.

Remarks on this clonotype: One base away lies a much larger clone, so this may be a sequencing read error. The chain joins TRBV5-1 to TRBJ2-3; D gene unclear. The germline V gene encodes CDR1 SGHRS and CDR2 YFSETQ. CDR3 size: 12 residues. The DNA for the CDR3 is TGCGACAGCAGCTTGAAAGCAGATACGCAGTATTTT. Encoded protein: CDSSLKADTQYF.

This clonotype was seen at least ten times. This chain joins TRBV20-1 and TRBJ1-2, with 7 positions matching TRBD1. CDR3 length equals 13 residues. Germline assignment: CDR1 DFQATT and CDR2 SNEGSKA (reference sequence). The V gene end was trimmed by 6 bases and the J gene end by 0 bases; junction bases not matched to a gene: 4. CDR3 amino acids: CSASGQTNYGYTF. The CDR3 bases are TGCAGTGCGTCGGGACAGACTAACTATGGCTACACCTTC.

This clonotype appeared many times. The CDR3 coding sequence is TGCGCCAGCAGCTTAGAACGTCCGGATACGCAGTATTTT. Its translation is CASSLERPDTQYF. This sequence joins TRBV5-1 and TRBJ2-3; D is undetermined. CDR3 length: 13 amino acids. The ends were cut back, 2 bases at V and 6 bases at J, with 10 bases in the middle. CDR1 is SGHRS and CDR2 is YFSETQ in the germline V gene.

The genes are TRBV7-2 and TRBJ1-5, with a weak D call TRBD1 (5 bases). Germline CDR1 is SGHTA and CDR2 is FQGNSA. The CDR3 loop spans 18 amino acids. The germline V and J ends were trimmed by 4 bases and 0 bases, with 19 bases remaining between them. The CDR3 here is CASSYDRSFPVSNQPQHF. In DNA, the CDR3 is TGTGCCAGCAGCTACGACAGAAGTTTTCCCGTTAGCAATCAGCCCCAGCATTTT.

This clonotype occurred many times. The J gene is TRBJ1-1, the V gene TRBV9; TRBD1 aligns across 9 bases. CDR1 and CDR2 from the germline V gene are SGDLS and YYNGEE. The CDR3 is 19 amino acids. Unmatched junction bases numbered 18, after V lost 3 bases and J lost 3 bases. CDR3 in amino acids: CASSAANRDREGKDTEAFF. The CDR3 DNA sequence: TGTGCCAGCAGCGCCGCCAACCGGGACAGGGAGGGGAAGGACACTGAAGCTTTCTTT.

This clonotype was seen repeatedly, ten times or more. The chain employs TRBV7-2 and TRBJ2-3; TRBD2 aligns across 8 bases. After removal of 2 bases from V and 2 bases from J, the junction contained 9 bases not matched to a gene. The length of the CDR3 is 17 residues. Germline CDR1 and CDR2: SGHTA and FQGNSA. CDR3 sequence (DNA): TGTGCCAGCAGCTTAATCTCAGCGGGGGAACACACAGATACGCAGTATTTT. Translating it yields CASSLISAGEHTDTQYF.

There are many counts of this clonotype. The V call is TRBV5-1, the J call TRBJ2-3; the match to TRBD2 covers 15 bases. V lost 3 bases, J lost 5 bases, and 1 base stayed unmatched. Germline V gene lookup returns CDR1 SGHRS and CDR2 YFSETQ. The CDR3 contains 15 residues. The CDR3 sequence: CASSWTSGGGDTQYF. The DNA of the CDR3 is TGCGCCAGCAGCTGGACTAGCGGGGGGGGAGATACGCAGTATTTT.

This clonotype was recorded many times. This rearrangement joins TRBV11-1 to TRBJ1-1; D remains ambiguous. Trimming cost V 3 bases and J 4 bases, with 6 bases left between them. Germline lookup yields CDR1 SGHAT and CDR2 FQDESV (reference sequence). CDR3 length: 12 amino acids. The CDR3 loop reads CASSFPSTEAFF. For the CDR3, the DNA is TGTGCCAGCAGCTTCCCCAGCACTGAAGCTTTCTTT.

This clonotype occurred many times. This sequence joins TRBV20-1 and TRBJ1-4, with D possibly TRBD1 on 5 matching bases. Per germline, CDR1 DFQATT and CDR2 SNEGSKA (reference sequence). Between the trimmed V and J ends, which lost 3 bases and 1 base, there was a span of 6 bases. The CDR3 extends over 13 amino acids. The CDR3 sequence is CSASGGTNEKLFF. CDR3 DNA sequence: TGCAGTGCTAGTGGGGGAACTAATGAAAAACTGTTTTTT.

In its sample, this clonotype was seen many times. The CDR3 is CSGGVADTQYF. As DNA, the CDR3 is TGCAGCGGAGGGGTGGCGGATACGCAGTATTTT. This chain joins TRBV29-1 and TRBJ2-3; D tentatively reads TRBD1 or TRBD2 (5 bases each). CDR3 length: 11 amino acids. The germline CDR1 and CDR2 sequences are SQVTM and ANQGSEA. V lost 7 bases and J lost 6, with 11 bases in between.